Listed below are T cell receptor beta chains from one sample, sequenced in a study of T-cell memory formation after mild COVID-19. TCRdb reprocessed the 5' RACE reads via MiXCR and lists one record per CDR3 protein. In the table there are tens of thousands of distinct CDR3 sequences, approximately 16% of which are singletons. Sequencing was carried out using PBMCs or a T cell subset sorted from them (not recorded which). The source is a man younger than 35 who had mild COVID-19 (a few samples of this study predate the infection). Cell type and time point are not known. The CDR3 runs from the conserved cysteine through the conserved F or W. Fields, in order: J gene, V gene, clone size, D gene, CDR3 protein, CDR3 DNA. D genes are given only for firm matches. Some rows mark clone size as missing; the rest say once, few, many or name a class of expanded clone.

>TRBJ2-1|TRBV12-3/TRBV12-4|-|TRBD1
CASSVRDRGGNEQFF
TGTGCCAGCAGTGTCCGGGACAGGGGAGGGAATGAGCAGTTCTTC
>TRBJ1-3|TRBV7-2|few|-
CASSPQGVGNTIYF
TGTGCCAGCAGCCCCCAAGGAGTTGGAAACACCATATATTTT
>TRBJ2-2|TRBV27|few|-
CASSFWGTGELFF
TGTGCCAGCAGTTTTTGGGGCACCGGGGAGCTGTTTTTT
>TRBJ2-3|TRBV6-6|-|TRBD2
CASSLTSGGASSTDTQYF
TGTGCCAGCAGTTTGACTAGCGGGGGGGCCTCAAGCACAGATACGCAGTATTTT
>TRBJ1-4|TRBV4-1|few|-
CASSQSGESTATNEKLFF
TGCGCCAGCAGCCAGTCAGGGGAGTCTACTGCAACTAATGAAAAACTGTTTTTT
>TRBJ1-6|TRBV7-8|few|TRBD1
CASSHRRDRDNSPLHF
TGTGCCAGCAGCCACCGCCGGGACAGGGACAATTCACCCCTCCACTTT
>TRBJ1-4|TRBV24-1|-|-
CATSDSGGGAEKLFF
TGTGCCACCAGTGATTCCGGTGGGGGGGCTGAAAAACTGTTTTTT
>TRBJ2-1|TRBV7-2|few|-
CASSFNDREGNEQFF
TGTGCCAGCAGCTTTAATGACAGGGAGGGCAATGAGCAGTTCTTC
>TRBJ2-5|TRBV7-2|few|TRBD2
CASSFIAGGARETQYF
TGTGCCAGCAGCTTTATAGCGGGGGGGGCCCGGGAGACCCAGTACTTC
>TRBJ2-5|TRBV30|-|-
CAWSGTAIQETQYF
TGTGCCTGGAGTGGGACAGCGATACAAGAGACCCAGTACTTC
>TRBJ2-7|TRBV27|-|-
CASSFRRAYEQYF
TGTGCCAGCAGTTTCCGCAGGGCCTACGAGCAGTACTTC
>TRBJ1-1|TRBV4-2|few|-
CASSNNMNTEAFF
TGTGCCAGCAGCAACAACATGAACACTGAAGCTTTCTTT
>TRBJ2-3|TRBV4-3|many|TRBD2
CASSQDPTSGGTDTQYF
TGCGCCAGCAGCCAAGATCCGACTAGCGGGGGCACAGATACGCAGTATTTT
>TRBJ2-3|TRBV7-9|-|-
CASSLGGTGTQYF
TGTGCCAGCAGCTTAGGCGGGACTGGGACGCAGTATTTT
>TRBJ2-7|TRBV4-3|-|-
CASSQLATSSYEQYF
TGCGCCAGCAGCCAGCTAGCTACGAGCTCCTACGAGCAGTACTTC
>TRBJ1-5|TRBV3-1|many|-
CASSQGFRAPLNQPQHF
TGTGCCAGCAGCCAAGGCTTTAGGGCCCCCCTTAATCAGCCCCAGCATTTT
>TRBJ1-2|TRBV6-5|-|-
CASRPNRGRSTF
TGTGCCAGCAGACCCAATCGCGGTCGAAGCACCTTC
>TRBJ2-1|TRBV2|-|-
CASSETPSSYNEQFF
TGTGCCAGCAGTGAGACTCCGAGCTCCTACAATGAGCAGTTCTTC
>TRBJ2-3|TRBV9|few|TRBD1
CASSSWTGGTDTQYF
TGTGCCAGCAGCTCCTGGACAGGGGGGACAGATACGCAGTATTTT
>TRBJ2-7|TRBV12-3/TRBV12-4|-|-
CASSLGTNYEQYF
TGTGCCAGCAGTTTGGGGACGAATTACGAGCAGTACTTC
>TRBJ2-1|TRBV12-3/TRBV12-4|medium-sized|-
CASSTQGPGNEQFF
TGTGCCAGCAGTACGCAAGGCCCGGGGAATGAGCAGTTCTTC
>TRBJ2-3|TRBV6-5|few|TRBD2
CASSYSLAGGGDTQYF
TGTGCCAGCAGTTACTCTCTAGCGGGGGGAGGAGATACGCAGTATTTT
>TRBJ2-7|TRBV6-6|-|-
CASSQQGYEQYF
TGTGCCAGCAGCCAACAGGGTTACGAGCAGTACTTC
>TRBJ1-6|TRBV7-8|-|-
CASSLGGGINSPLHF
TGTGCCAGCAGCTTAGGTGGAGGGATTAATTCACCCCTCCACTTT
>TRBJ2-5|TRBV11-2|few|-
CASSRMGWETQYF
TGTGCCAGCAGCCGTATGGGCTGGGAGACCCAGTACTTC
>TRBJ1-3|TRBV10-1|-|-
CASSEFRRNTIYF
TGCGCCAGCAGCGAATTTCGGAGGAACACCATATATTTT
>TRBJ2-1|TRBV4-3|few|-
CASSQEFHTYNEQFF
TGCGCCAGCAGCCAAGAATTTCACACCTACAATGAGCAGTTCTTC
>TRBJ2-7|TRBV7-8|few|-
CASSLEGQTYEQYF
TGTGCCAGCAGCTTAGAGGGGCAGACCTACGAGCAGTACTTC
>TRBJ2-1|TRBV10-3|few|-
CAISDGNEQFF
TGTGCCATCAGTGACGGTAATGAGCAGTTCTTC
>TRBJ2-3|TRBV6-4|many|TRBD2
CASSEQTSGADTQYF
TGTGCCAGCAGTGAACAGACTAGCGGGGCAGATACGCAGTATTTT
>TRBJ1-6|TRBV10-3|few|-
CAISESFSPLHF
TGTGCCATCAGTGAGTCCTTTTCACCCCTCCACTTT
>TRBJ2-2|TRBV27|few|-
CASSSGTSQTGELFF
TGTGCCAGCAGTTCGGGGACTTCCCAAACCGGGGAGCTGTTTTTT
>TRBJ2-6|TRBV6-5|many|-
CASGGGGSGANVLTF
TGTGCCAGCGGTGGAGGGGGCTCTGGGGCCAACGTCCTGACTTTC
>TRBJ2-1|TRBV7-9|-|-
CASSLPLEQFF
TGTGCCAGCAGCTTGCCTCTAGAGCAGTTCTTC
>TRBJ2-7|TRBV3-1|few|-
CASSQDRVRECEQYF
TGTGCCAGCAGCCAAGATAGGGTAAGGGAATGCGAGCAGTACTTC
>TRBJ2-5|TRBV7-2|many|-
CASSLALETQYF
TGTGCCAGCAGCTTAGCGTTGGAGACCCAGTACTTC
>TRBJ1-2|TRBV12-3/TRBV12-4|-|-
CASSSWQNYGYTF
TGTGCCAGCAGTTCATGGCAGAACTATGGCTACACCTTC
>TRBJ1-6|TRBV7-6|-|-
CASSRQHTNSPLHF
TGTGCCAGCAGCCGACAGCATACCAATTCACCCCTCCACTTT
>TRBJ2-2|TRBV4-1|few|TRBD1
CASSPGTGYTGELFF
TGCGCCAGCAGCCCCGGGACAGGGTACACCGGGGAGCTGTTTTTT
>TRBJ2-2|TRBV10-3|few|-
CAISGKYTGELFF
TGTGCCATCAGTGGGAAATACACCGGGGAGCTGTTTTTT
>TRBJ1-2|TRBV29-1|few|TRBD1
CSVKTPARGDGYTF
TGCAGCGTTAAAACCCCGGCCAGGGGGGATGGCTACACCTTC
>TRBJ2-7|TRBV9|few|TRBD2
CASSPRLAGPTYEQYF
TGTGCCAGCAGCCCTCGACTAGCGGGACCGACCTACGAGCAGTACTTC
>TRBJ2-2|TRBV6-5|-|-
CASSYQGTTNTGELFF
TGTGCCAGCAGTTACCAGGGAACGACGAACACCGGGGAGCTGTTTTTT
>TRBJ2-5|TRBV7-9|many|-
CASSLQGFGETQYF
TGTGCCAGCAGCTTACAGGGTTTTGGGGAGACCCAGTACTTC
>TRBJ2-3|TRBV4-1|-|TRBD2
CASSQPGAGGPDTQYF
TGCGCCAGCAGCCAGCCGGGAGCGGGGGGGCCGGATACGCAGTATTTT
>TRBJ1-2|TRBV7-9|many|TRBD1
CASTTPTGPYGYTF
TGTGCCAGCACCACCCCGACAGGGCCCTATGGCTACACCTTC
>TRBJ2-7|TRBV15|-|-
CATSSRRGYEQYF
TGTGCCACCAGCTCAAGAAGGGGTTACGAGCAGTACTTC
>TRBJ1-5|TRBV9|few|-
CASSVEGAPNQPQHF
TGTGCCAGCAGCGTAGAAGGGGCACCAAATCAGCCCCAGCATTTT
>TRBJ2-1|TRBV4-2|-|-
CASSQEGAGEEQFF
TGTGCCAGCAGCCAAGAGGGCGCGGGTGAGGAGCAGTTCTTC
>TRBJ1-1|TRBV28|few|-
CASSFFSLNTEAFF
TGTGCCAGCAGTTTTTTTTCGCTGAACACTGAAGCTTTCTTT
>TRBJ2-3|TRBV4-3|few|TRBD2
CASSRGLAGGTDTQYF
TGCGCCAGCAGCCGAGGACTAGCGGGGGGCACAGATACGCAGTATTTT
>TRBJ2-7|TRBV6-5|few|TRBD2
CASSQRLLPGGLAFEQYF
TGTGCCAGCAGTCAGCGACTGTTACCCGGGGGACTAGCTTTCGAGCAGTACTTC
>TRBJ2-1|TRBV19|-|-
CASSTGVGSEQFF
TGTGCCAGTAGTACCGGAGTGGGCAGTGAGCAGTTCTTC
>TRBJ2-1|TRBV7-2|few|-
CASSLVLSSYNEQFF
TGTGCCAGCAGCTTAGTCCTGAGCTCCTACAATGAGCAGTTCTTC
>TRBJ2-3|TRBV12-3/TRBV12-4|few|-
CASSLGGWYTQYF
TGTGCCAGCAGTTTAGGCGGTTGGTATACGCAGTATTTT